The sequence of this T cell receptor (beta chain) was determined in a study of cytomegalovirus exposure and HLA in healthy donors. The CDR3 is made up of 14 amino acids. Germline CDR1 SQVTM, CDR2 ANQGSEA. V lost 3 bases and J 9 bases, leaving 17 bases between the germline ends. This clone was seen only once. PCR amplification relied on 60 Vbeta primers (plus 13 Jbeta primers). Produced via immunoSEQ multiplex PCR; TCRdb's table is partial and in-frame only. This sample has about 160,000 clones, with around three quarters found just once. This sequence originates from a man between 35 and 55 years old in good health and CMV-seronegative. The specimen was PBMCs. This chain uses TRBV29-1 with TRBJ2-2; D perhaps matches TRBD2 (6 bases). CDR3 nucleotide sequence: TGCAGCGTTGACCGGAGGGGAGACGGTTGGGAGCTGTTTTTT. It translates to CSVDRRGDGWELFF.